This T cell receptor beta chain was captured by sequencing in a study of shared clonotypes between healthy human individuals. Across the whole study: A couple of female and three male donors aged 18 to 49 were enrolled. Overall study findings and caveats: Few donors restricted represented genetic and exposure-history diversity.

This clone was seen only once. Antigen: not known. Every immunoSEQ plate was one replicate of a subset's evenly spread DNA. The table came from immunoSEQ multiplex PCR; TCRdb's copy has only in-frame clones and leaves some out. The table records 450,000 to 500,000 clones, around three quarters of them present only once. The germline V gene has CDR1 KGHSH and CDR2 LQKENI. The CDR3 is made up of 14 amino acids. V was shortened by 4 bases and J by 0 bases, with 8 bases between the two germline ends. Samples left unsorted employed roughly 90 million PBMCs for genomic DNA. This clonotype was sampled from a woman aged 40 to 50 in good health. Some clones in this sample may be carry-over from other donors' samples. The sample was PBMCs. The chain has TRBV18 and TRBJ2-3; a possible D gene is TRBD2 (5 bases). CDR3 loop: CASSQLESTDTQYF. In nucleotides, the CDR3 is TGTGCCAGCTCACAACTAGAGAGCACAGATACGCAGTATTTT.